The next 14 T cell receptor beta chains were all read from a single sample in a study of shared clonotypes between healthy human individuals. Profiling relied on immunoSEQ multiplex PCR, and the TCRdb table lists in-frame clones only, not all of them. In the table there are about 2.4 million clones, over 85% of which are singletons. Specimen: naive CD4+ T cells from PBMCs. Subset of the sample: CD45RA+ positively selected. These receptors were obtained from a man aged 18 to 30 in good health. Some clones in this sample may be carry-over from other donors' samples.

The chain has TRBV7-9 and TRBJ2-7, with D perhaps matching TRBD2 (6 bases). The V end lost 5 bases, the J end lost 7 bases, and 18 bases lay between the germline ends. This CDR3 region has 14 residues. The germline V gene has CDR1 SEHNR and CDR2 FQNEAQ (reference sequence). The CDR3 spells CASSQPAGGGEQYF. As DNA, the CDR3 is TGTGCCAGCAGCCAACCCGCTGGGGGAGGAGAGCAGTACTTC.

V usage is TRBV7-2 and J usage is TRBJ2-1; possible D gene TRBD2, 6 bases. Germline V gene data show CDR1 as SGHTA and CDR2 as FQGNSA. Trimming took 2 bases from V and 10 from J, leaving 15 bases between them. This CDR3 comprises 14 residues. Here the CDR3 reads CASSLFGAGSEQFF. Written as DNA, the CDR3 is TGTGCCAGCAGCTTATTTGGAGCGGGTTCAGAGCAGTTCTTC.

This chain uses TRBV7-2 with TRBJ2-7; 7 bases map to TRBD1. CDR1 and CDR2 (germline): SGHTA, FQGNSA. The CDR3 sequence is 15 residues long. Trimming cost V 5 bases and J 2 bases; bases outside gene matches: 9. CDR3 bases: TGTGCCAGCAGCCCCGGACAGGCCAAAACCTACGAGCAGTACTTC. This codes for CASSPGQAKTYEQYF. The full variable domain, with the rest looked up from reference TRBV7-2 and TRBJ2-7, is GAGVSQSPSNKVTEKGKDVELRCDPISGHTALYWYRQSLGQGLEFLIYFQGNSAPDKSGLPSDRFSAERTGGSVSTLTIQRTQQEDSAVYLCASSPGQAKTYEQYFGPGTRLTVT.

Turning to this clone: Other nucleotide sequences in the sample specify the same CDR3. The chain combines TRBV28 with TRBJ1-2; unclear D gene. The germline V gene encodes CDR1 MDHEN and CDR2 SYDVKM. Trimming took 2 bases from V and 2 from J, leaving 6 bases between them. This CDR3 is built from 13 residues. The CDR3 loop reads CASSLGGNYGYTF. CDR3 sequence (DNA): TGTGCCAGCAGTTTAGGAGGGAACTATGGCTACACCTTC.

V gene TRBV7-3 combines with J gene TRBJ2-5; 12 nucleotides align to TRBD2. The CDR3 sequence is 16 residues long. CDR1 SGHTA and CDR2 FQGTGA come from the germline V gene. V shed 1 base and J 3 bases; nucleotides not matched to a gene: 3. The CDR3 coding sequence is TGTGCCAGCAGCTTAAGGCCTAGCGGGAGGGAAGAGACCCAGTACTTC. Residues: CASSLRPSGREETQYF. The full variable domain, its missing parts supplied by reference TRBV7-3 and TRBJ2-5, is GAGVSQTPSNKVTEKGKYVELRCDPISGHTALYWYRQSLGQGPEFLIYFQGTGAADDSGLPNDRFFAVRPEGSVSTLKIQRTERGDSAVYLCASSLRPSGREETQYFGPGTRLLVL.

The genes are TRBV11-1 and TRBJ2-7, with D perhaps matching TRBD1 (6 bases). V shed 5 bases and J shed 0 bases, with 20 bases lying between them. The CDR3 has 17 amino acids. Germline-derived CDR1 and CDR2 are SGHAT and FQDESV (reference sequence). The CDR3 bases are TGTGCCAGCAGCCATCATACCGGGACACCTACCTCCTACGAGCAGTACTTC. Translating it yields CASSHHTGTPTSYEQYF.

V usage is TRBV2 and J usage is TRBJ2-7; the D gene is possibly TRBD1 (5 bases). The CDR3 is made up of 13 amino acids. Trimming left V 9 bases short and J 7 bases short, with 19 bases between. Germline values: CDR1 SNHLY, CDR2 FYNNEI. The CDR3 sequence is CASAMQRGTEQYF. CDR3 nucleotide sequence: TGTGCCAGTGCGATGCAAAGGGGCACGGAGCAGTACTTC.

The gene calls are TRBV4-1 and TRBJ2-5; 11 bases map to TRBD2. After removal of 3 bases from V and 5 bases from J, the junction contained 5 bases not matched to a gene. The germline CDR1 and CDR2 sequences are MGHRA and YSYEKL. This CDR3 region has 15 residues. The CDR3, as DNA: TGCGCCAGCAGCCAGGCTAGCGGGAGGTCCGAGACCCAGTACTTC. Translation gives CASSQASGRSETQYF.

In the case of this clone: Other DNA sequences of this sample code for an identical CDR3. The rearrangement uses TRBV5-1 and TRBJ2-5, with TRBD1 matching over 9 bases. Germline V lookup: CDR1 SGHRS, CDR2 YFSETQ. The CDR3 extends over 13 amino acids. V dropped 4 bases and J dropped 5; count of bases not matched to a gene: 3. The CDR3 nucleotides read TGCGCCAGCAGCCTGACAGGGGGGGAGACCCAGTACTTC. The encoded protein is CASSLTGGETQYF.

The J gene is TRBJ2-5, the V gene TRBV7-9; 9 bases map to TRBD2. Per the germline V gene, CDR1 is SEHNR and CDR2 is FQNEAQ (reference sequence). V lost 7 bases and J lost 4; bases outside the gene matches: 1. The CDR3 is 12 amino acids. CDR3 loop: CASMREGETQYF. The CDR3 DNA reads TGTGCCAGCATGCGGGAGGGAGAGACCCAGTACTTC.

Regarding this clone: The same CDR3 can be traced to other DNA sequences in this sample. The rearrangement uses TRBV10-1 and TRBJ2-1; 7 bases align to TRBD2. CDR3 length equals 15 residues. The V gene's germline CDR1 is WNHNN and CDR2 SYGVQD (reference sequence). Germline trimming cut 3 bases from V and 0 bases from J; bases unmatched to any gene: 2. CDR3 sequence: CASSEGGSSYNEQFF. The CDR3, as DNA: TGCGCCAGCAGTGAAGGCGGGAGCTCCTACAATGAGCAGTTCTTC.

The CDR3 reads CASSPGGAYSGNTIYF. CDR3 in DNA: TGTGCCAGCTCACCCGGCGGGGCATACTCTGGAAACACCATATATTTT. The chain employs TRBV18 and TRBJ1-3, with a weak D call TRBD1 (5 bases). Germline V gives CDR1 KGHSH, CDR2 LQKENI. The CDR3 consists of 16 residues. Trimming removed 3 bases from V and 0 bases from J, with 12 bases in between.

V is TRBV18 and J is TRBJ2-3; 10 nucleotides agree with TRBD1. CDR1 is KGHSH and CDR2 is LQKENI in the germline V gene. Trimming cost V 3 bases and J 1 base; bases outside gene matches: 4. The CDR3 covers 16 residues. CDR3 loop: CASSPSGTGGTDTQYF. The CDR3 region has the DNA TGTGCCAGCTCACCCTCCGGGACAGGGGGCACAGATACGCAGTATTTT.

This clone was counted a single time. The gene calls are TRBV6-4 and TRBJ2-3, with 11 bases that match TRBD1. The length of the CDR3 is 16 residues. J gave up 5 bases and V 6 bases, and 10 bases lay outside the gene matches. Per germline, CDR1 MRHNA and CDR2 SNTAGT. DNA for the CDR3: TGTGCCAGCAGAGCAAACCTGGGACAGGGGGTAGATACGCAGTATTTT. It translates to CASRANLGQGVDTQYF.